The clone carrying this T cell receptor (beta chain) was observed a few times. The record originates from a study of T cells in Graves' hyperthyroidism and ophthalmopathy. What was amplified from RNA transcripts were TCR beta CDR3 regions. During a first-round RT-PCR of the TCR CDR3, the HTBI primer set was used. TCRdb reprocessed the multiplex PCR reads via MiXCR and lists one record per CDR3 protein. The data contain about 600,000 distinct CDR3 sequences, around 15% of them singletons. The V and J ends lost 3 bases and 8 bases respectively, with 21 bases between them. CDR1 and CDR2 from the germline V gene are SGDLS and YYNGEE. The CDR3 has 15 amino acids.

The source is a woman aged 40 to 50 with Graves' ophthalmopathy. V usage is TRBV9 and J usage is TRBJ2-7; the D call may be TRBD1 or TRBD2 (7 bases each). The sequencing sample was made of blood. CDR3 in DNA: TGTGCCAGCAGCGCGACCCCTGGGGAGGGGGCAAAGCAGTACTTC. Its protein product is CASSATPGEGAKQYF. The complete variable domain, with remaining parts taken from reference TRBV9 and TRBJ2-7, reads DSGVTQTPKHLITATGQRVTLRCSPRSGDLSVYWYQQSLDQGLQFLIQYYNGEERAKGNILERFSAQQFPDLHSELNLSSLELGDSALYFCASSATPGEGAKQYFGPGTRLTVT.